Below, 21 T cell receptor beta chains from the same sample are listed, as sequenced in a study of blood T cell repertoires in COVID-19 (TCRdb year 2020). The library was made by the immunoSEQ multiplex PCR assay. TCRdb re-hosts the immuneACCESS table, in-frame sequences only. Its copies lack some clones; in the studies checked, an unresolved V gene accounts for under half of them, and the cause for the rest is not known. The sample table holds tens of thousands of clones, of which roughly 78% were seen once. The ten top clones hold around 4.8% of the sample. Sequencing was performed on peripheral blood. These TCRs come from a woman aged 70 to 79 with acute or convalescent COVID-19.

The chain has TRBV5-4 and TRBJ2-2; the D gene is possibly TRBD1 (6 bases). V gave up 5 bases and J gave up 4 bases, with 12 bases separating them. The CDR3 totals 14 residues. Germline V CDR1 and CDR2: SGHNT, YYREEE (reference sequence). CDR3 coding DNA: TGTGCCAGCAGGCCCCTACAGGGCACCGGGGAGCTGTTTTTT. Translating gives CASRPLQGTGELFF. The full variable domain, rest sourced from reference TRBV5-4 and TRBJ2-2, is ETGVTQSPTHLIKTRGQQVTLRCSSQSGHNTVSWYQQALGQGPQFIFQYYREEENGRGNFPPRFSGLQFPNYSSELNVNALELDDSALYLCASRPLQGTGELFFGEGSRLTVL.

The rearrangement uses TRBV5-4 and TRBJ1-1; D may be TRBD1 (6 bases). The CDR3 loop spans 14 amino acids. From germline, CDR1 is SGHNT and CDR2 YYREEE (reference sequence). Trimming cost V 4 bases and J 1 base, with 11 bases left between them. This chain's CDR3 is CASSPGVENTEAFF. The CDR3 DNA follows: TGTGCCAGCAGCCCAGGGGTGGAGAACACTGAAGCTTTCTTT.

The chain uses TRBV5-1 and TRBJ2-7; D not resolved. This CDR3 is built from 15 residues. V was clipped by 1 base and J by 5 bases, with 16 bases between them. CDR1 and CDR2 (germline): SGHRS, YFSETQ. As DNA, the CDR3 is TGCGCCAGCAGCTTGTTCGACAATCGGATCCACGAGCAGTACTTC. Residues: CASSLFDNRIHEQYF.

This clone was observed a handful of times. V gene TRBV5-4 combines with J gene TRBJ1-2; D perhaps matches TRBD1 (5 bases). CDR3 length: 15 residues. Trimming took off 2 bases at V and 0 bases at J, with 11 bases between the two ends. CDR1 is SGHNT, CDR2 YYREEE, per germline (reference sequence). The CDR3 loop is CASSFIDSPNYGYTF. The DNA for the CDR3 is TGTGCCAGCAGCTTCATCGACAGCCCTAACTATGGCTACACCTTC.

The J gene is TRBJ2-5, the V gene TRBV7-3; 8 positions agree with TRBD2. Germline V lookup: CDR1 SGHTA, CDR2 FQGTGA. The CDR3 contains 16 residues. V shed 2 bases, J shed 2 bases, and the junction held 7 bases outside the gene matches. CDR3 coding DNA: TGTGCCAGCAGCTTAGGGGTAGCGGGGACACAAGAGACCCAGTACTTC. Encoded protein: CASSLGVAGTQETQYF.

CDR3 region: CASSERTYGYTF. The CDR3 coding sequence is TGTGCCAGCAGTGAAAGGACTTATGGCTACACCTTC. This rearrangement joins TRBV6-1 to TRBJ1-2, with D uncertain. The CDR3 is made up of 12 amino acids. The germline gives CDR1 MNHNS, CDR2 SASEGT. Trimming left V 2 bases short and J 5 bases short, with 6 bases between.

The chain recombines TRBV5-4 with TRBJ1-5, with 10 bases lining up with TRBD1. The germline V gene has CDR1 SGHNT and CDR2 YYREEE (reference sequence). J lost 5 bases, V lost 0 bases, and 5 bases had no gene match. CDR3 length: 16 amino acids. This CDR3 is CASSLDGTGADQPQHF. The CDR3 nucleotides read TGTGCCAGCAGCTTGGATGGGACAGGGGCGGATCAGCCCCAGCATTTT.

The sample holds a few counts of this clone. The V gene is TRBV6-5, the J gene TRBJ1-1, with D unresolved. CDR1 is MNHEY and CDR2 is SVGAGI in the germline V gene. V lost 0 bases and J lost 6, with 11 bases in between. This CDR3 is 14 amino acids long. CDR3 sequence reads: CASSYSLGQAEAFF. CDR3 bases: TGTGCCAGCAGTTACTCCCTGGGCCAGGCTGAAGCTTTCTTT.

J is TRBJ2-7 and V is TRBV6-2 or TRBV6-3; D uncertain. This CDR3 has 13 residues. Trimming took 0 bases from V and 3 from J, leaving 6 bases between them. CDR1 is MNHEY, CDR2 SVGEGT, per germline. The CDR3 DNA reads TGTGCCAGCAGTTACTCTGGGCTCTACGAGCAGTACTTC. Translating gives CASSYSGLYEQYF.

This sequence joins TRBV18 and TRBJ1-1; unclear D gene. V was trimmed by 1 base and J by 0 bases, leaving 21 bases between them. Germline V gene sequence: CDR1 KGHSH, CDR2 LQKENI. The CDR3 runs 19 residues. The CDR3 bases are TGTGCCAGCTCACCACGCGACCGACAACCGGAAAATATGAACACTGAAGCTTTCTTT. Translation: CASSPRDRQPENMNTEAFF.

The rearrangement uses TRBV5-1 and TRBJ2-5; TRBD1 aligns across 10 bases. There are 15 residues in the CDR3. The germline CDR1 and CDR2 sequences are SGHRS and YFSETQ. V lost 4 bases and J lost 5; bases outside the gene matches: 8. CDR3 sequence: CASSPGTGVPETQYF. The CDR3 DNA follows: TGCGCCAGCAGCCCTGGGACAGGGGTTCCGGAGACCCAGTACTTC.

This clone has only a few counts. The gene calls are TRBV4-2 and TRBJ1-1; no reliable D call. The CDR3 length is 13 residues. Germline CDR1 LGHNA, CDR2 YNFKEQ. Trimming removed 0 bases at V and 5 bases at J, with 7 bases between. CDR3 nucleotide sequence: TGTGCCAGCAGCCAAGAAAGTAGAACTGAAGCTTTCTTT. Protein sequence: CASSQESRTEAFF.

The V and J genes are TRBV9 and TRBJ1-1, with 8 bases aligning to TRBD1. Losses at the gene ends were 1 base for V and 2 bases for J; bases not matched to a gene: 10. Germline assignment: CDR1 SGDLS and CDR2 YYNGEE. The CDR3 is 17 residues long. The CDR3 bases are TGTGCCAGCAGCGTATTGGACAGGGTGCGAATAAACACTGAAGCTTTCTTT. Amino acids: CASSVLDRVRINTEAFF.

The chain couples TRBV10-3 to TRBJ2-7; tentative D call: TRBD2 (6 bases). Germline V gene sequence: CDR1 ENHRY, CDR2 SYGVKD. CDR3 length equals 15 residues. Trimming removed 3 bases from V and 0 bases from J, with 12 bases in between. The CDR3 region has the DNA TGTGCCATCAGTGACCCTGCGGGGAGCTCCTACGAGCAGTACTTC. It translates to CAISDPAGSSYEQYF.

This chain links TRBV9 with TRBJ1-3; the D gene is possibly TRBD1 (6 bases). V lost 3 bases and J 1 base, leaving 8 bases between the germline ends. CDR1 and CDR2 (germline): SGDLS, YYNGEE. This CDR3 is 14 amino acids long. The CDR3 sequence: CASSAGTSGNTIYF. The CDR3 region has the DNA TGTGCCAGCAGCGCCGGGACATCTGGAAACACCATATATTTT.

The chain is built from TRBV18 and TRBJ2-2; 14 positions agree with TRBD2. This CDR3 has 18 amino acids. The germline CDR1 and CDR2 sequences are KGHSH and LQKENI. The trim removed 3 bases at V and 0 bases at J, leaving 3 bases unmatched. CDR3 nucleotides: TGTGCCAGCTCACCCCGACTAGCGGGGGGGTCGAACACCGGGGAGCTGTTTTTT. Protein sequence: CASSPRLAGGSNTGELFF. Variable domain in full (rest from reference TRBV18 and TRBJ2-2): NAGVMQNPRHLVRRRGQEARLRCSPMKGHSHVYWYRQLPEEGLKFMVYLQKENIIDESGMPKERFSAEFPKEGPSILRIQQVVRGDSAAYFCASSPRLAGGSNTGELFFGEGSRLTVL.

CDR3 sequence: CASSRGLLGSTGELFF. CDR3 sequence (DNA): TGTGCCAGCTCACGGGGCCTACTCGGATCGACCGGGGAGCTGTTTTTT. The rearrangement joins TRBV18 to TRBJ2-2; D perhaps matches TRBD1 (5 bases). V was shortened by 4 bases and J by 5 bases, with 17 bases between the two germline ends. CDR1 and CDR2 from the germline V gene are KGHSH and LQKENI. CDR3 length equals 16 residues.

This clone was counted only a few times. The genes are TRBV2 and TRBJ1-5; no definite D call. Germline V gives CDR1 SNHLY, CDR2 FYNNEI. This CDR3 is built from 15 residues. The V end was cut by 6 bases, the J end by 2 bases, with 14 bases between. In DNA, the CDR3 is TGTGCCAGCAGATTGAGTGGGCTGCGCAATCAGCCCCAGCATTTT. The encoded protein is CASRLSGLRNQPQHF.

The rearrangement uses TRBV7-9 and TRBJ2-3; maybe TRBD1 (5 bases). Germline values: CDR1 SEHNR, CDR2 FQNEAQ (reference sequence). The length of the CDR3 is 15 residues. V lost 0 bases to trimming and J lost 3 bases, with 10 bases between them. The CDR3 spells CASSLAGVGTDTQYF. In nucleotides, the CDR3 is TGTGCCAGCAGCTTAGCAGGGGTAGGAACAGATACGCAGTATTTT. The full variable domain, rest sourced from reference TRBV7-9 and TRBJ2-3, is DTGVSQNPRHKITKRGQNVTFRCDPISEHNRLYWYRQTLGQGPEFLTYFQNEAQLEKSRLLSDRFSAERPKGSFSTLEIQRTEQGDSAMYLCASSLAGVGTDTQYFGPGTRLTVL.

The chain employs TRBV7-2 and TRBJ1-2, with no clear D. V dropped 6 bases and J dropped 8 bases, with 19 bases sitting between them. Germline CDR1 is SGHTA and CDR2 is FQGNSA. The CDR3 sequence is 14 residues long. Written as DNA, the CDR3 is TGTGCCAGCAGTCCACCCGCCCGGTCGGAGGGCTACACCTTC. As protein: CASSPPARSEGYTF.

The chain combines TRBV2 with TRBJ2-1; 14 positions match TRBD2. The CDR3 extends over 16 amino acids. V trimming: 5 bases; J trimming: 8 bases; junction bases outside the gene matches: 8. Germline CDR1 is SNHLY and CDR2 is FYNNEI. CDR3 in amino acids: CASSPPGLAGGDEQFF. The CDR3 nucleotides read TGTGCCAGCAGTCCCCCCGGACTAGCGGGGGGCGATGAGCAGTTCTTC. Full variable domain (rest looked up from reference TRBV2 and TRBJ2-1): EPEVTQTPSHQVTQMGQEVILRCVPISNHLYFYWYRQILGQKVEFLVSFYNNEISEKSEIFDDQFSVERPDGSNFTLKIRSTKLEDSAMYFCASSPPGLAGGDEQFFGPGTRLTVL.